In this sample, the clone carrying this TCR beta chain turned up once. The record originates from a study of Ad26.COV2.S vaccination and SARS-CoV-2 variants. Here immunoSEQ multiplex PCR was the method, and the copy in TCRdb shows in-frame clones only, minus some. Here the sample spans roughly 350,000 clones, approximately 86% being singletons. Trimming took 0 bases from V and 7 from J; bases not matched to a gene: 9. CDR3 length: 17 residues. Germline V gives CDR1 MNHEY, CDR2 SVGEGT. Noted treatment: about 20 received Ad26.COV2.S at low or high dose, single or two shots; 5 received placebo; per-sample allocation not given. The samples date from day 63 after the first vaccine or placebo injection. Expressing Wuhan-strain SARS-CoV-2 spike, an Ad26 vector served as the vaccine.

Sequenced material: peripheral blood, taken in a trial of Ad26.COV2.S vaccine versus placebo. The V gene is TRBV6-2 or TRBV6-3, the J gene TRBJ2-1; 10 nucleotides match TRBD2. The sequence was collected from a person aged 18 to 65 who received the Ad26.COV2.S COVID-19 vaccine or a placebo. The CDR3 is CASSYSLSGGAWNEQFF. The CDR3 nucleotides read TGTGCCAGCAGTTACTCTCTAAGCGGGGGGGCCTGGAATGAGCAGTTCTTC.